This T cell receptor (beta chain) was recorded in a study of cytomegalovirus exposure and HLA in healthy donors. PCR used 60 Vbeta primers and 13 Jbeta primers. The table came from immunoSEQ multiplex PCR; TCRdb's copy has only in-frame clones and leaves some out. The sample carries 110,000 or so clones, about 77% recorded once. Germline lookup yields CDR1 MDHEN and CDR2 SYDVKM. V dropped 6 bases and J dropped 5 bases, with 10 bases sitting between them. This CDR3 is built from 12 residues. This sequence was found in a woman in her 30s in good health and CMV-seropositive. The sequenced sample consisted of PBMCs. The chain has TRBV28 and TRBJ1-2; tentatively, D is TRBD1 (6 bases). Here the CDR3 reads CASRGALYGYTF. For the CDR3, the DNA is TGTGCCAGCAGGGGGGCACTTTATGGCTACACCTTC.